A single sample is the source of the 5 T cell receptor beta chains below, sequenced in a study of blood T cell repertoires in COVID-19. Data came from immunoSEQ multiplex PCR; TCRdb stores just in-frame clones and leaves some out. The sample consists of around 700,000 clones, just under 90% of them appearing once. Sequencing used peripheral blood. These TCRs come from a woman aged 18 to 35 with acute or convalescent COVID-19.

In DNA, the CDR3 is TGTGCCAGCAGTTTTTTTAGGGGCTCCTACGAGCAGTACTTC. Translation gives CASSFFRGSYEQYF. The rearrangement links TRBV27 to TRBJ2-7; TRBD1 might be the D (5 bases). The germline gives CDR1 MNHEY, CDR2 SMNVEV (reference sequence). V dropped 3 bases and J dropped 0 bases, with 9 bases sitting between them. The CDR3 sequence is 14 residues long.

In nucleotides, the CDR3 is TGTGCCAGCAGCAATCCTAGGGACAAGCATCAGCCCCAGCATTTT. This encodes CASSNPRDKHQPQHF. The chain uses TRBV21-1 and TRBJ1-5; the table's D call of TRBD1 was not tested on the DNA. TRBV21-1 is given as a pseudogene. CDR3 size: 15 residues.

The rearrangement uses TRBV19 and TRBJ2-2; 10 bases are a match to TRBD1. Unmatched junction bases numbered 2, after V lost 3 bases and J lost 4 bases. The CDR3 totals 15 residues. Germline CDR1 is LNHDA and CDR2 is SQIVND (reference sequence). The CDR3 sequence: CASSIRTGGTGELFF. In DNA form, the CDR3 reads TGTGCCAGTAGTATTAGGACAGGGGGCACCGGGGAGCTGTTTTTT.

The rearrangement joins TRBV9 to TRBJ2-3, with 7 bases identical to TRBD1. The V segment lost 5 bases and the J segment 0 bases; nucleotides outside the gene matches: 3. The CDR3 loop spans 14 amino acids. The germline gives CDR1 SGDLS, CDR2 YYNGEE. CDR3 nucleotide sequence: TGTGCCAGCAGGGGACAGTTTAGCACAGATACGCAGTATTTT. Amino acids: CASRGQFSTDTQYF.

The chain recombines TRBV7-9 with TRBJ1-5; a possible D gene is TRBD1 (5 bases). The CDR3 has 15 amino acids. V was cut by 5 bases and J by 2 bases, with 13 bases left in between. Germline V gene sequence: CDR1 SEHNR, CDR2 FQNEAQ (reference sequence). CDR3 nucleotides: TGTGCCAGCAGCCCCCTAGGGGAGGGCAATCAGCCCCAGCATTTT. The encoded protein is CASSPLGEGNQPQHF. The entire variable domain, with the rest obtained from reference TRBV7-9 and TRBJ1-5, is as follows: DTGVSQNPRHKITKRGQNVTFRCDPISEHNRLYWYRQTLGQGPEFLTYFQNEAQLEKSRLLSDRFSAERPKGSFSTLEIQRTEQGDSAMYLCASSPLGEGNQPQHFGDGTRLSIL.